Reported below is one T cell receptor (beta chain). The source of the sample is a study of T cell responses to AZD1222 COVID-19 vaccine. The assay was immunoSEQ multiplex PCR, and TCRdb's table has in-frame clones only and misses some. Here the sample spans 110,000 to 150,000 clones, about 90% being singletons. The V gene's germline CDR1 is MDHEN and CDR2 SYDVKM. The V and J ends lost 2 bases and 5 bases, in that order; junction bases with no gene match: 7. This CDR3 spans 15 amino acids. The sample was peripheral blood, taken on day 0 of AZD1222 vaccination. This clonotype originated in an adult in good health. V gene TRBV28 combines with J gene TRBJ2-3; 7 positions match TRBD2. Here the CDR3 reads CASSLIGRTLDTQYF. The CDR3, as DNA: TGTGCCAGCAGTTTAATCGGGAGGACCCTAGATACGCAGTATTTT. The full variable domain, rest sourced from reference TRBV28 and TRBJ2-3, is DVKVTQSSRYLVKRTGEKVFLECVQDMDHENMFWYRQDPGLGLRLIYFSYDVKMKEKGDIPEGYSVSREKKERFSLILESASTNQTSMYLCASSLIGRTLDTQYFGPGTRLTVL.